Listed here is a single TCR beta chain. The record originates from a study of T cells in tumors after PD-1 blockade. At the level of the study: Prior checkpoint blockade, systemic immunosuppressant use, or anti-cancer therapy within 4 weeks excluded patients. Some patients also took daily vismodegib 150 mg during anti-PD-1 treatment. Blood samples averaged around 110,000 templates (range roughly 24,679-270,000) and over 35,000 unique clonotypes.

Tumor or blood genomic DNA was sequenced, with inputs of about 550 ng to 6,004 ng. Libraries were prepared by immunoSEQ multiplex PCR; TCRdb keeps only in-frame clonotypes and omits some of them. In the table there are 55,000 to 70,000 clones, roughly 77% of which are singletons. This CDR3 is 20 amino acids long. J was trimmed by 0 bases and V by 5 bases; bases with no gene match: 18. The germline V gene encodes CDR1 LNHDA and CDR2 SQIVND (reference sequence). The source is a human donor with basal cell carcinoma. Sequenced here: PBMCs, sampled before anti-PD-1 treatment. The rearrangement links TRBV19 to TRBJ2-1; 8 bases fit TRBD2. CDR3 DNA sequence: TGTGCCAGTAGTTACGGCTTATGGGCGGGGGGACGGAGCTCCTACAATGAGCAGTTCTTC. Amino acids: CASSYGLWAGGRSSYNEQFF.